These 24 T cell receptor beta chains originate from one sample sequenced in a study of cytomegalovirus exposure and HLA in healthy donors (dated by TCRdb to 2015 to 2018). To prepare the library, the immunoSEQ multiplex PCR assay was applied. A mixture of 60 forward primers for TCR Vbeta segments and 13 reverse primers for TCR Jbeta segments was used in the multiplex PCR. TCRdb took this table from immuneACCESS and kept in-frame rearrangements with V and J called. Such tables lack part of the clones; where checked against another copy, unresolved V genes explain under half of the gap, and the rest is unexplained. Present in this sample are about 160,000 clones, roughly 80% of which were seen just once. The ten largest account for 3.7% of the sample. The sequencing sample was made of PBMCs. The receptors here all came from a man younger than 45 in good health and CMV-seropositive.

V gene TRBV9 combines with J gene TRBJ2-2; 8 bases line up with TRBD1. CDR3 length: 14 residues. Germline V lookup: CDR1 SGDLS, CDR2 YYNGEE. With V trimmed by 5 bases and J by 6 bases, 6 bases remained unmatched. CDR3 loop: CASSRTGPPGELFF. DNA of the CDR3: TGTGCCAGCAGTCGGACAGGGCCCCCCGGGGAGCTGTTTTTT.

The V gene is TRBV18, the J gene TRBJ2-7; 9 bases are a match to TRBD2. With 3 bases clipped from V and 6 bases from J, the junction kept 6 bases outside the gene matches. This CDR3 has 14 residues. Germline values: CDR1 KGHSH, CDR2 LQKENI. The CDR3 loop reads CASSPPERGAEQYF. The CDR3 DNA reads TGTGCCAGCTCACCCCCCGAGCGGGGGGCCGAGCAGTACTTC.

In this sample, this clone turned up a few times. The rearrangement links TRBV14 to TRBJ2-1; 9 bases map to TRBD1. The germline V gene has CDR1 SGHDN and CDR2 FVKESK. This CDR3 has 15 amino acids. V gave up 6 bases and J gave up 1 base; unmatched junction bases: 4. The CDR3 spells CASRLQGASYNEQFF. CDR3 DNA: TGTGCCAGCAGGCTACAGGGGGCGTCCTACAATGAGCAGTTCTTC.

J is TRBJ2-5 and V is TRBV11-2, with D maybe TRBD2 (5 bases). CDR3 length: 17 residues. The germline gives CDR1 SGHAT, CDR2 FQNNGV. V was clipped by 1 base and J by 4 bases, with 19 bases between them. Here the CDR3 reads CASSLAPLVDGGETQYF. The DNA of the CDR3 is TGTGCCAGCAGCTTAGCCCCACTAGTCGACGGAGGAGAGACCCAGTACTTC.

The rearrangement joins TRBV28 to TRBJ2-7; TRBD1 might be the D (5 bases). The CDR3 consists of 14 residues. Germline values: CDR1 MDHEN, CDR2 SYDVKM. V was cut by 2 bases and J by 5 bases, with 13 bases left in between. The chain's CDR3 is CASSLLGPSNEQYF. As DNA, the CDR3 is TGTGCCAGCAGTTTACTGGGGCCATCCAACGAGCAGTACTTC.

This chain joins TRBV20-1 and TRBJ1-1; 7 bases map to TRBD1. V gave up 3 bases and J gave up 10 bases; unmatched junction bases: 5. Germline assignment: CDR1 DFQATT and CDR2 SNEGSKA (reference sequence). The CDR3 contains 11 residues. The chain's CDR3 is CSARGQSVAFF. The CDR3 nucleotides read TGCAGTGCTAGGGGACAGTCGGTAGCTTTCTTT.

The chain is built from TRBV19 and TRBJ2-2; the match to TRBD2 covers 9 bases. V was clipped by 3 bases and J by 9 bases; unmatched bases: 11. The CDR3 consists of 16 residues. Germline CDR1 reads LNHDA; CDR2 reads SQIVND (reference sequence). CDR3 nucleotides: TGTGCCAGTAGTATTGGGATGGTAGCGGGGGTGTGGGAGCTGTTTTTT. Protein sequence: CASSIGMVAGVWELFF.

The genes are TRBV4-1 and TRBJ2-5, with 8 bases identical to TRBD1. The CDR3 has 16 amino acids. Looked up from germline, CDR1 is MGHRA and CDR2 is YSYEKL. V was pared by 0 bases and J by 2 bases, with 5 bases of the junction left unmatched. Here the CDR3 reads CASSQDWTGMQETQYF. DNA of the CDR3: TGCGCCAGCAGCCAAGATTGGACAGGGATGCAAGAGACCCAGTACTTC.

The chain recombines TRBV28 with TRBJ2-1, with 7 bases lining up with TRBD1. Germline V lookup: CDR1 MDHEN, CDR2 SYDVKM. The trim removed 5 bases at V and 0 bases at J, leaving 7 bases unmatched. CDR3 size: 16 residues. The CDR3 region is CASSILGQSSYNEQFF. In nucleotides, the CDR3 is TGTGCCAGCAGTATACTGGGACAGAGCTCCTACAATGAGCAGTTCTTC.

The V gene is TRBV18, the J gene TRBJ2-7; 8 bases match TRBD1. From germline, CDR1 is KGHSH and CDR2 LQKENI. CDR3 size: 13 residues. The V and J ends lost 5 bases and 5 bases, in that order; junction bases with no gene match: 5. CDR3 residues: CASSSDRENEQYF. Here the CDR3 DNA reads TGTGCCAGCTCATCGGACAGGGAAAACGAGCAGTACTTC.

CDR3 region: CASSLRGMGTDTQYF. In DNA form, the CDR3 reads TGTGCCAGCAGCTTAAGGGGGATGGGCACAGATACGCAGTATTTT. The V call is TRBV7-9, the J call TRBJ2-3, with a tentative D call TRBD1 (6 bases). Deletions cut 2 bases from V and 1 base from J, with 10 bases between. This CDR3 spans 15 amino acids. Germline values: CDR1 SEHNR, CDR2 FQNEAQ (reference sequence).

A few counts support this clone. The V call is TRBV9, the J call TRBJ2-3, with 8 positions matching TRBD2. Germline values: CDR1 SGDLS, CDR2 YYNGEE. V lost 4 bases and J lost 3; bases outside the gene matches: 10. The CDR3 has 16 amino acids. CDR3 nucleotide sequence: TGTGCCAGCAGCCTAAGCGGGGGATCGAGGACAGATACGCAGTATTTT. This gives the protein CASSLSGGSRTDTQYF.

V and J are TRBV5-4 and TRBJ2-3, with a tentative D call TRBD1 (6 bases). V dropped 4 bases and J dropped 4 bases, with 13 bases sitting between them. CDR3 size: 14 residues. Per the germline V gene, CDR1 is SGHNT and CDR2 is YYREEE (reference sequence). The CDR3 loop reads CASSRDGGADTQYF. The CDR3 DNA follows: TGTGCCAGCAGCCGGGATGGGGGCGCAGATACGCAGTATTTT.

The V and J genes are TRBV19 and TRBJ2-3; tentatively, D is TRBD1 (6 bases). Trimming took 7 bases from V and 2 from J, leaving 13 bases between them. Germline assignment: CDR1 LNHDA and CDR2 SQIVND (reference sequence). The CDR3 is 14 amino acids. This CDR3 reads CASNTGQFTDTQYF. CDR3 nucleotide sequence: TGTGCCAGTAATACTGGACAGTTCACAGATACGCAGTATTTT.

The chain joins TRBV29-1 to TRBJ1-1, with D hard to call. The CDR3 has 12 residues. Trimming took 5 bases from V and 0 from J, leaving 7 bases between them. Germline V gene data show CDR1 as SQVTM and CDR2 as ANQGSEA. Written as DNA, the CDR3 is TGCAGCGTTAACTTGATGAACACTGAAGCTTTCTTT. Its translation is CSVNLMNTEAFF.

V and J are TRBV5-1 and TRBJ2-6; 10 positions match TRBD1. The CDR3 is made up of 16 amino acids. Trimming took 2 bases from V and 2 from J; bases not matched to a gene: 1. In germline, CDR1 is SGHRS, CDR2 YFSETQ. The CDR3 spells CASSLDRGPGANVLTF. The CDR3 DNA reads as TGCGCCAGCAGCTTAGACAGGGGGCCTGGGGCCAACGTCCTGACTTTC.

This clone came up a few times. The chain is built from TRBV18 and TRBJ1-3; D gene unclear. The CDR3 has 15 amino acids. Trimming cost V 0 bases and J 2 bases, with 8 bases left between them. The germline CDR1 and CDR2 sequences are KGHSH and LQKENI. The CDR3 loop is CASSPPSSPGNTIYF. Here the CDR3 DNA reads TGTGCCAGCTCACCACCTAGCAGTCCTGGAAACACCATATATTTT. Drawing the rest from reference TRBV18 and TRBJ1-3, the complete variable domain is NAGVMQNPRHLVRRRGQEARLRCSPMKGHSHVYWYRQLPEEGLKFMVYLQKENIIDESGMPKERFSAEFPKEGPSILRIQQVVRGDSAAYFCASSPPSSPGNTIYFGEGSWLTVV.

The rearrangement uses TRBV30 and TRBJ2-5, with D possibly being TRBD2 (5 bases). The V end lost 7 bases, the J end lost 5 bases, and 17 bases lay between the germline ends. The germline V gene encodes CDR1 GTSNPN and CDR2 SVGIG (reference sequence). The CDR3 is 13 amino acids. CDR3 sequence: CASIWETKETQYF. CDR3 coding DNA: TGTGCCTCGATCTGGGAGACTAAGGAGACCCAGTACTTC.

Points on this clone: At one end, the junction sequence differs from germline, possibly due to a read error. CDR3 in amino acids: CAGSLEAGANQPQHF. CDR3 in DNA: TGCGCCGGCAGCTTGGAGGCGGGGGCAAATCAGCCCCAGCATTTT. The chain is built from TRBV5-1 and TRBJ1-5; TRBD1 is a possible D gene (6 bases). In germline, CDR1 is SGHRS, CDR2 YFSETQ. The CDR3 totals 15 residues.

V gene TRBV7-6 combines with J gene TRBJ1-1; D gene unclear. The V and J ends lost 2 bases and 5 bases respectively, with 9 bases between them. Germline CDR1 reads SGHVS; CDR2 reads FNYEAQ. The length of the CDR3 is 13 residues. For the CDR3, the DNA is TGTGCCAGCAGCTTAACTTCGGAGACTGAAGCTTTCTTT. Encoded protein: CASSLTSETEAFF.

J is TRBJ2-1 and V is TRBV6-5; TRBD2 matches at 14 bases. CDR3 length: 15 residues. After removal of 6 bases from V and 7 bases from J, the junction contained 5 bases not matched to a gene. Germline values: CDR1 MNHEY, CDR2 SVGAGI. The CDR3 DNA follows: TGTGCCAGCAGCCGAGGGACTAGCGGGGGTAATGAGCAGTTCTTC. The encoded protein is CASSRGTSGGNEQFF.

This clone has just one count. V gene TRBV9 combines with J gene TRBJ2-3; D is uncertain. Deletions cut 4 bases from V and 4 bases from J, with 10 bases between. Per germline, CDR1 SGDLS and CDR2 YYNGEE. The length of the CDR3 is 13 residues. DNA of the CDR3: TGTGCCAGCAGCCCTCTTGTTTCAGATACGCAGTATTTT. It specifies CASSPLVSDTQYF.

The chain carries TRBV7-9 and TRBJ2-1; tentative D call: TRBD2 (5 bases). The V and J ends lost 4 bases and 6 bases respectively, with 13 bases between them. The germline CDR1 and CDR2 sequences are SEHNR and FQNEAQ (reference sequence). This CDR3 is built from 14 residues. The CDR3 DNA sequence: TGTGCCAGCAGCTGGTTCGAGGGTCCCAATGAGCAGTTCTTC. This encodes CASSWFEGPNEQFF.

As DNA, the CDR3 is TGTGCCAGCAGTTACTCGACCCCAGGGTGGGGAAAACTGTTTTTT. Its translation is CASSYSTPGWGKLFF. The rearrangement links TRBV6-5 to TRBJ1-4, with a weak D call TRBD1 (5 bases). Germline lookup yields CDR1 MNHEY and CDR2 SVGAGI. V shed 0 bases and J shed 10 bases, with 15 bases lying between them. This CDR3 has 15 residues.